The TCR beta chain under discussion was sequenced for a study of blood T cell repertoires in COVID-19. On the study more broadly: T cells, B-cell-depleted T cells, or PBMCs supplied cDNA or gDNA.

Participants came from about two dozen US areas, aged about 18 to 100 years. Two negative PCRs, clearance, or symptom resolution characterized the recovered Cohort 3 donors. The repertoire was sequenced with immunoSEQ multiplex PCR; TCRdb's copy has only in-frame clones and lacks some. The sample records around 130,000 clones, roughly four fifths being singletons. This TCR came from a man aged 25-45 years who had recovered from COVID-19. The specimen was PBMCs or T cells enriched from blood (not recorded which).

The CDR3 DNA is TGCGCCAGCAGGACGACTAGCGGGAGGGCCCGAGAGACCCAGTACTTC. It translates to CASRTTSGRARETQYF. The gene calls are TRBV23-1 and TRBJ2-5, with 14 nucleotides matching TRBD2. TRBV23-1 is placed among ORFs of uncertain function. The CDR3 totals 16 residues. V was pared by 6 bases and J by 4 bases, with 7 bases of the junction left unmatched.